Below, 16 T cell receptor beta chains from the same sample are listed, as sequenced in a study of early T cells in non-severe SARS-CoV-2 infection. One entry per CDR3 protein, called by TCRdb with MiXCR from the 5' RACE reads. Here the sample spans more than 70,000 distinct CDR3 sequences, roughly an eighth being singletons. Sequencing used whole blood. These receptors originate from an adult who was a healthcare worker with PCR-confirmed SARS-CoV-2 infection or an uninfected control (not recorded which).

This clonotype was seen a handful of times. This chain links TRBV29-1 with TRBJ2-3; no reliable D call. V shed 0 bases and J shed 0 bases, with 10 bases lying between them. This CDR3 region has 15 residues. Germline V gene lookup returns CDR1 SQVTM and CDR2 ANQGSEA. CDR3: CSVEDLSRSTDTQYF. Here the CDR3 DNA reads TGCAGCGTTGAAGATTTATCCAGGAGCACAGATACGCAGTATTTT.

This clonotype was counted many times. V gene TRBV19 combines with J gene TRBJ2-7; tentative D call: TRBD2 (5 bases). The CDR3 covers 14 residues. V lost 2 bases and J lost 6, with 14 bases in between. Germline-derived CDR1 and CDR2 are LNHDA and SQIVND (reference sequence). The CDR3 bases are TGTGCCAGTAGTATAACCGGGAAAGGGCCCGAGCAGTACTTC. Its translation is CASSITGKGPEQYF.

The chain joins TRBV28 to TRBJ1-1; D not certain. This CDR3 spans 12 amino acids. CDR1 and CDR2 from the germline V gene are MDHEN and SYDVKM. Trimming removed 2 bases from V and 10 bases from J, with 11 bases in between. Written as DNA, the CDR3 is TGTGCCAGCAGTTTAGCCCAGTTAGGAGCTTTCTTT. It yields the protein CASSLAQLGAFF.

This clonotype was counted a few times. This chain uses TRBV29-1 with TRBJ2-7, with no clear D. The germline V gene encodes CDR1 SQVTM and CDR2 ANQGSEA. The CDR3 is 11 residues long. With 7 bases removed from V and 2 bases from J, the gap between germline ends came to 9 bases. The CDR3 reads CSASLAYEQYF. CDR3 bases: TGCAGCGCCTCCCTGGCCTACGAGCAGTACTTC.

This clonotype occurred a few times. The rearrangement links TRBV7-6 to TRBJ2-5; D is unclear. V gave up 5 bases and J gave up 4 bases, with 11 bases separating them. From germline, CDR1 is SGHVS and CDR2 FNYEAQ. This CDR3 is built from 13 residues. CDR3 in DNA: TGTGCCAGCAGCCCTGTCGGCGGAGAGACCCAGTACTTC. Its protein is CASSPVGGETQYF.

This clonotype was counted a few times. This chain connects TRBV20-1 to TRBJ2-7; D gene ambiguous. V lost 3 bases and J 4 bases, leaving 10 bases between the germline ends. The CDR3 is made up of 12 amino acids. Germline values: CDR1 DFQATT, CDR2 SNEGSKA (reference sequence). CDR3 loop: CSASRGEYEQYF. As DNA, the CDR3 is TGCAGTGCTAGTCGTGGCGAGTACGAGCAGTACTTC.

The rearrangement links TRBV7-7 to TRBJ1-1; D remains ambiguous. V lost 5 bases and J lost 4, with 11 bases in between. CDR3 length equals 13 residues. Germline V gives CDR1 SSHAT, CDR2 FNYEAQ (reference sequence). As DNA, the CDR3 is TGTGCCAGCAGCCTCGATATTAGCACTGAAGCTTTCTTT. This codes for CASSLDISTEAFF.

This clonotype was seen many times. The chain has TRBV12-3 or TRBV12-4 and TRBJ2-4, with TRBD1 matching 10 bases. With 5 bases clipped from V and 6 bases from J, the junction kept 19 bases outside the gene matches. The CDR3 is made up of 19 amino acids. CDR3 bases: TGTGCCAGCAGTAACTCGGGGACAGGGGTTTCGGGTGGTGTAAACATTCAGTACTTC. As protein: CASSNSGTGVSGGVNIQYF.

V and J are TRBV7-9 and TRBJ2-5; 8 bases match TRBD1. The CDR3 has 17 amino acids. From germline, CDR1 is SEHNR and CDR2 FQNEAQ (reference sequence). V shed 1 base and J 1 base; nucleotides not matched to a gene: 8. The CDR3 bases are TGTGCCAGCAGCTTAGGAAGCGGACAGGGCATCCAAGAGACCCAGTACTTC. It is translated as CASSLGSGQGIQETQYF. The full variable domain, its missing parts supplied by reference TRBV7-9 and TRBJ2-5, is DTGVSQNPRHKITKRGQNVTFRCDPISEHNRLYWYRQTLGQGPEFLTYFQNEAQLEKSRLLSDRFSAERPKGSFSTLEIQRTEQGDSAMYLCASSLGSGQGIQETQYFGPGTRLLVL.

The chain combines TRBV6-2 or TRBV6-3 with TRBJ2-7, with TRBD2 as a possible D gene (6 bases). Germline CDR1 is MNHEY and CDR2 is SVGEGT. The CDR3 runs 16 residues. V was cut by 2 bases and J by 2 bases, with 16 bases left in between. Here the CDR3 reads CASSYRLGTSAYEQYF. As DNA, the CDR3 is TGTGCCAGCAGTTACCGGTTGGGGACTTCAGCCTACGAGCAGTACTTC.

CDR3 nucleotide sequence: TGTGCCAGCAGCCGCAGACACAGTGGTGGAACCCAGTACTTC. Translating it yields CASSRRHSGGTQYF. The chain recombines TRBV7-2 with TRBJ2-5; D ambiguous. The germline gives CDR1 SGHTA, CDR2 FQGNSA. This CDR3 is built from 14 residues. The V end lost 5 bases, the J end lost 8 bases, and 18 bases lay between the germline ends.

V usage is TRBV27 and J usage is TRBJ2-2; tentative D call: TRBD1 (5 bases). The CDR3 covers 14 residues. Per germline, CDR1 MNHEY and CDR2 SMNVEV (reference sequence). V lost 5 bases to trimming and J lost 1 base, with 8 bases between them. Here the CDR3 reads CASSPGLNTGELFF. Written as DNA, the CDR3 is TGTGCCAGCAGTCCAGGGTTGAACACCGGGGAGCTGTTTTTT.

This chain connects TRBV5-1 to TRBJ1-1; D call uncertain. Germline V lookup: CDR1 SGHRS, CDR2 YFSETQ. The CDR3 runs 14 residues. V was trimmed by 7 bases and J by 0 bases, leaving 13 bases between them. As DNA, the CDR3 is TGCGCCAGCGGAACAGTAGGGATGAACACTGAAGCTTTCTTT. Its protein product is CASGTVGMNTEAFF.

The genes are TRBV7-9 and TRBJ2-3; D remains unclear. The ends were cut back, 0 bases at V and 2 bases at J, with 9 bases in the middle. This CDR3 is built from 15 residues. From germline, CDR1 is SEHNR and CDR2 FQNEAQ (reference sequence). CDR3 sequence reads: CASSLAPGYTDTQYF. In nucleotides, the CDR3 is TGTGCCAGCAGCTTAGCACCCGGGTACACAGATACGCAGTATTTT.

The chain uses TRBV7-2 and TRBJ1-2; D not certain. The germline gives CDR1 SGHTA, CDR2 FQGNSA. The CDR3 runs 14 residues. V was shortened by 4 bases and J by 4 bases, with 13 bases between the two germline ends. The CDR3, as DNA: TGTGCCAGCAGCTCCACGGACCGTCTCTATGGCTACACCTTC. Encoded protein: CASSSTDRLYGYTF.

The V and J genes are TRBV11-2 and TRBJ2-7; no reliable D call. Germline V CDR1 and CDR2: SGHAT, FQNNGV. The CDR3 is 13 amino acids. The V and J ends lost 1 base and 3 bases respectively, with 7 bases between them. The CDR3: CASSLGTGYEQYF. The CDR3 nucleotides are TGTGCCAGCAGCTTAGGCACTGGCTACGAGCAGTACTTC.